Sequencing of this T cell receptor beta chain was carried out in a study of T cells expressing NK-cell markers. Study context: Obtained from sorted CD3+CD56+NKG2C+, CD3+CD56+NKG2C- and CD3+CD56-NKG2C+ T cells were the TCR beta repertoires.

TCRdb re-called the 5' RACE reads, yielding one record per CDR3 amino acid sequence without DNA. This repertoire comprises 130,000 to 150,000 distinct CDR3 sequences; its ten largest clones make up about 12%. The origin of this receptor is a man between 18 and 35 years old in good health. Input material: blood T cells: a sorted CD56 or NKG2C T cell subset, CD4+ or CD8+ T cells, or bulk PBMC T cells (not recorded which).

The CDR3 sequence is CASSQDTAPGVNIQYF. The chain recombines TRBV4-3 with TRBJ2-4; lacking DNA, the TRBD1 call made by TCRdb goes unchecked. The CDR3 spans 16 residues. The germline CDR1 and CDR2 sequences are LGHNA and YSLEER.